Described below is a single T cell receptor beta chain sequence and its context. Its cognate antigen is unknown. The record originates from a study of response to subunit inactivated influenza vaccine. Study results and limitations: A suggestion made by the authors is that each seasonal influenza vaccination recruits few new T cells.

Germline V lookup: CDR1 SNHLY, CDR2 FYNNEI. The CDR3 is made up of 16 amino acids. V was shortened by 5 bases and J by 0 bases, with 13 bases between the two germline ends. TCRdb redid the calling of the RT-PCR reads with MiXCR, one entry per CDR3 protein. The sample yields about half a million distinct CDR3 sequences, around 8% seen once. The V call is TRBV2, the J call TRBJ1-4; perhaps TRBD1 as D (5 bases). The material was PBMCs from blood, obtained less than 30 months after vaccination. The receptor comes from a man between 50 and 75 years old who received an inactivated influenza vaccine. Here the CDR3 DNA reads TGTGCCAGCAGTAGCACAGGCTTTGCAACTAATGAAAAACTGTTTTTT. Amino acid sequence: CASSSTGFATNEKLFF.